The next 12 T cell receptor beta chains were all read from a single sample in a study of response to subunit inactivated influenza vaccine. One entry per CDR3 protein results from TCRdb running MiXCR on the RT-PCR reads. The sample lists about 780,000 distinct CDR3 sequences, around 20% occurring once. The input for sequencing was PBMCs from blood, taken less than 6 days after vaccination. These receptors were obtained from a man aged 45 to 65 who received an inactivated influenza vaccine.

This sequence joins TRBV5-4 and TRBJ2-2, with D unresolved. The V gene's germline CDR1 is SGHNT and CDR2 YYREEE (reference sequence). With 0 bases removed from V and 5 bases from J, the gap between germline ends came to 8 bases. CDR3 size: 14 residues. The CDR3, as DNA: TGTGCCAGCAGCTTGGCCGCTAGGACCGGGGAGCTGTTTTTT. Translated, it gives CASSLAARTGELFF.

This clonotype was counted between two and nine times. V gene TRBV27 combines with J gene TRBJ2-3; 7 bases fit TRBD2. Per germline, CDR1 MNHEY and CDR2 SMNVEV (reference sequence). The V segment lost 7 bases and the J segment 4 bases; nucleotides outside the gene matches: 11. The CDR3 consists of 15 residues. The CDR3: CASTQHRLAPDTQYF. As DNA, the CDR3 is TGTGCCAGCACCCAGCACCGACTAGCCCCAGATACGCAGTATTTT.

DNA for the CDR3: TGTGCCAGCAGCAACGCGTGGGAGACCCAGTACTTC. The encoded protein is CASSNAWETQYF. The chain employs TRBV7-8 and TRBJ2-5, with D uncertain. Germline CDR1 SGHVS, CDR2 FQNEAQ. V was pared by 5 bases and J by 5 bases, with 9 bases between. CDR3 size: 12 residues.

A few counts support this clonotype. The V gene is TRBV4-2, the J gene TRBJ2-1; TRBD1 is a possible D gene (6 bases). Germline-derived CDR1 and CDR2 are LGHNA and YNFKEQ. The V and J ends lost 1 base and 6 bases respectively, with 16 bases between them. The CDR3 runs to 16 residues. CDR3: CASSQVTGQGGNEQFF. The CDR3 DNA is TGTGCCAGCAGCCAAGTGACGGGACAAGGAGGCAATGAGCAGTTCTTC.

The rearrangement joins TRBV29-1 to TRBJ2-5; no definite D call. CDR1 SQVTM and CDR2 ANQGSEA come from the germline V gene. The CDR3 runs 13 residues. Trimming shortened V by 4 bases and J by 2 bases, and 11 bases separated the two germline ends. The CDR3 DNA follows: TGCAGCGTTGTTTCCCCGTCTCAAGAGACCCAGTACTTC. Residues: CSVVSPSQETQYF.

The chain uses TRBV20-1 and TRBJ1-1, with 8 bases identical to TRBD1. Germline V CDR1 and CDR2: DFQATT, SNEGSKA (reference sequence). The CDR3 loop spans 11 amino acids. The CDR3 region is CRPTGGTEAFF. CDR3 DNA: TGCCGCCCCACAGGGGGCACTGAAGCTTTCTTT.

This clonotype has more than one count but fewer than ten. The chain uses TRBV10-3 and TRBJ2-2; D may match TRBD1 or TRBD2 (5 bases each). The CDR3 loop spans 12 amino acids. The germline gives CDR1 ENHRY, CDR2 SYGVKD. Trimming took off 2 bases at V and 7 bases at J, with 5 bases between the two ends. The CDR3 sequence is CAISEGGGELFF. In DNA form, the CDR3 reads TGTGCCATCAGTGAGGGGGGCGGGGAGCTGTTTTTT.

This clonotype was found a few times. The J gene is TRBJ1-1, the V gene TRBV5-1; D is ambiguous. CDR1 SGHRS and CDR2 YFSETQ come from the germline V gene. V shed 0 bases and J shed 4 bases, with 10 bases lying between them. The CDR3 extends over 14 amino acids. The CDR3 DNA follows: TGCGCCAGCAGCTTGGGGGTCGTGGGCACTGAAGCTTTCTTT. It encodes CASSLGVVGTEAFF.

The rearrangement links TRBV9 to TRBJ2-6, with D perhaps TRBD2 (5 bases). The CDR3 runs 14 residues. Germline CDR1 and CDR2: SGDLS and YYNGEE. Trimming took off 4 bases at V and 4 bases at J, with 9 bases between the two ends. The CDR3: CASSPSGGANVLTF. CDR3 sequence (DNA): TGTGCCAGCAGCCCTTCGGGGGGGGCCAACGTCCTGACTTTC.

This chain links TRBV10-3 with TRBJ2-7; 13 bases fit TRBD2. V dropped 7 bases and J dropped 2; count of bases not matched to a gene: 2. This CDR3 region has 14 residues. Per germline, CDR1 ENHRY and CDR2 SYGVKD. The CDR3 region is CAIKTSGGAYEQYF. The CDR3 DNA reads as TGTGCCATCAAAACTAGCGGGGGGGCCTACGAGCAGTACTTC.

The chain couples TRBV28 to TRBJ2-7; 11 bases agree with TRBD2. V shed 5 bases and J 4 bases; nucleotides not matched to a gene: 7. Germline CDR1 MDHEN, CDR2 SYDVKM. The CDR3 runs to 15 residues. The CDR3 nucleotides are TGTGCCAGCAGTCCACGACTAGCGGGGAGGTACGAGCAGTACTTC. It translates to CASSPRLAGRYEQYF.

This chain connects TRBV10-3 to TRBJ2-3; TRBD2 agrees at 8 bases. Unmatched junction bases numbered 5, after V lost 9 bases and J lost 3 bases. The CDR3 extends over 13 amino acids. Per the germline V gene, CDR1 is ENHRY and CDR2 is SYGVKD. The CDR3 loop is CAIQRERTDTQYF. The CDR3 bases are TGTGCCATACAGCGGGAGCGAACAGATACGCAGTATTTT.